Below, one T cell receptor (beta chain) is given with its context. Its target is unknown. These data originate in a study of cytomegalovirus exposure and HLA in healthy donors. Between the trimmed V and J ends, which lost 5 bases and 0 bases, there was a span of 14 bases. The CDR3 loop spans 16 amino acids. The germline CDR1 and CDR2 sequences are MGHRA and YSYEKL. Researchers ran the PCR with 60 Vbeta and 13 Jbeta primers. Assay: immunoSEQ multiplex PCR; the TCRdb copy retains only in-frame clones and omits some. The table has more than 85,000 clones, around 72% seen once; the top ten hold over 2%. The study's findings and limits: Productive status was seen about 87% or about 30% of the time for most TCR beta V segments in an earlier analysis.

The chain has TRBV4-1 and TRBJ2-1, with D tentatively TRBD1 (5 bases). Sequencing input: PBMCs. The receptor was isolated from a man aged 25 to 45 in good health and CMV-seronegative. CDR3 DNA: TGCGCCAGCAGCGCTGGGGCAGGGTACTCCTACAATGAGCAGTTCTTC. Protein product: CASSAGAGYSYNEQFF.